Below, 11 T cell receptor beta chains from the same sample are listed, as sequenced in a study of post-analysis software for immune sequencing data. These TCRs' antigens remain unknown. Carried by the TCR beta cDNA libraries were unique molecular identifiers. TCRdb re-called the PCR reads through MiXCR, storing one row per CDR3 protein. Of more than 450,000 distinct CDR3 sequences listed, 44% were seen once; the top ten hold about 1.5%. Study outcomes and limitations: With TRBV5-6, TRBV5-1 and TRBV20-1 included, about five TRBV segments were more frequent in patients than in controls.

The specimen sequenced was blood. Receptor source: a girl aged 10-17 years with multiple sclerosis.

The rearrangement joins TRBV20-1 to TRBJ1-2, with D perhaps TRBD1 (6 bases). CDR3 length: 14 residues. V was clipped by 3 bases and J by 7 bases, with 18 bases between them. Germline assignment: CDR1 DFQATT and CDR2 SNEGSKA (reference sequence). The CDR3 DNA reads TGCAGTGCTAGGAGGGGGGGGCTAGAGGCTGGCTACACCTTC. Its protein is CSARRGGLEAGYTF.

Remarks on this clonotype: Mismatch with germline at one junction end may stem from a read error. The chain carries TRBV2 and TRBJ2-4; no definite D call. The J call is in doubt because the DNA end fits TRBJ2-7 better. CDR1 and CDR2 (germline): SNHLY, FYNNEI. CDR3 size: 13 residues. The CDR3 nucleotides are TGTGCCAGCAGTAGTCGGATCTCCTGCGAGCAGTACTTC. Its translation is CASSSRISCEQYF.

The chain couples TRBV20-1 to TRBJ2-7; D remains ambiguous. The V gene lost 0 bases and the J gene lost 3 bases, with 15 bases spanning the gap. CDR3 length: 15 amino acids. Per germline, CDR1 DFQATT and CDR2 SNEGSKA (reference sequence). The CDR3 loop reads CSARDEELSCYEQYF. The CDR3 DNA reads as TGCAGTGCTAGAGATGAAGAGCTATCGTGCTACGAGCAGTACTTC.

This clonotype has just a few counts. The rearrangement joins TRBV7-9 to TRBJ2-4; D is unclear. The CDR3 is made up of 14 amino acids. Germline assignment: CDR1 SEHNR and CDR2 FQNEAQ (reference sequence). Trimming pared 5 bases from V and 2 bases from J, leaving 10 bases between. CDR3 bases: TGTGCCAGCAGCCCTGATGGTCCCAAAAACATTCAGTACTTC. It encodes CASSPDGPKNIQYF. The variable domain in full, completed from reference TRBV7-9 and TRBJ2-4, reads DTGVSQNPRHKITKRGQNVTFRCDPISEHNRLYWYRQTLGQGPEFLTYFQNEAQLEKSRLLSDRFSAERPKGSFSTLEIQRTEQGDSAMYLCASSPDGPKNIQYFGAGTRLSVL.

The V call is TRBV12-3 or TRBV12-4, the J call TRBJ1-5, with D perhaps TRBD1 (5 bases). This CDR3 comprises 13 residues. V lost 6 bases, J lost 11 bases, and 17 bases lay in between. CDR3 loop: CASSLTETGAQHF. CDR3 DNA sequence: TGTGCCAGCAGCCTGACAGAGACTGGGGCCCAGCATTTT.

This chain connects TRBV2 to TRBJ2-1; 14 positions match TRBD2. CDR1 is SNHLY and CDR2 is FYNNEI in the germline V gene. Germline trimming cut 4 bases from V and 9 bases from J; bases unmatched to any gene: 14. The CDR3 consists of 18 residues. The CDR3 here is CASSVETSGRDLAVEQFF. CDR3 bases: TGTGCCAGCAGTGTGGAGACTAGCGGGAGGGATTTGGCGGTTGAGCAGTTCTTC.

This clonotype turned up a few times. The chain recombines TRBV6-6 with TRBJ1-2; tentatively, D is TRBD1 (5 bases). Per the germline V gene, CDR1 is MNHNY and CDR2 is SVGAGI (reference sequence). This CDR3 spans 14 amino acids. The germline V and J ends were trimmed by 0 bases and 5 bases, with 10 bases remaining between them. The CDR3 protein is CASSYSPWGYGYTF. The DNA of the CDR3 is TGTGCCAGCAGTTACTCCCCGTGGGGGTATGGCTACACCTTC.

The chain recombines TRBV6-6 with TRBJ2-5; TRBD2 matches at 13 bases. Trimming took 5 bases from V and 5 from J; bases not matched to a gene: 8. Germline CDR1 reads MNHNY; CDR2 reads SVGAGI (reference sequence). The CDR3 extends over 16 amino acids. The CDR3 sequence: CASSGGLAGKGETQYF. The CDR3 nucleotides read TGTGCCAGCAGTGGGGGACTAGCGGGGAAGGGGGAGACCCAGTACTTC.

This clonotype turned up a few times. J is TRBJ1-2 and V is TRBV12-3 or TRBV12-4; no reliable D call. The CDR3 has 12 amino acids. V dropped 5 bases and J dropped 7 bases, with 11 bases sitting between them. The chain's CDR3 is CASSGEVFGYTF. As DNA, the CDR3 is TGTGCCAGCAGTGGGGAGGTTTTTGGCTACACCTTC.

The rearrangement uses TRBV7-2 and TRBJ2-1, with TRBD2 identical over 8 bases. The CDR3 contains 12 residues. Germline V gene data show CDR1 as SGHTA and CDR2 as FQGNSA. The V segment lost 1 base and the J segment 15 bases; nucleotides outside the gene matches: 5. CDR3 nucleotide sequence: TGTGCCAGCAGCTTAGAAGGGACTAGGTTGTTCTTC. Its protein product is CASSLEGTRLFF.

J is TRBJ2-1 and V is TRBV20-1, with 11 bases lining up with TRBD2. V shed 3 bases and J 3 bases; nucleotides not matched to a gene: 7. The CDR3 is 16 amino acids. The germline V gene has CDR1 DFQATT and CDR2 SNEGSKA (reference sequence). The CDR3 spells CSARPGLADLYNEQFF. In DNA form, the CDR3 reads TGCAGTGCTAGGCCGGGACTAGCGGACCTCTACAATGAGCAGTTCTTC.